This T cell receptor beta chain emerged from a study of blood T cell repertoires in COVID-19. This clone was observed once. Germline values: CDR1 GTSNPN, CDR2 SVGIG (reference sequence). Trimming stripped 0 bases from V and 7 bases from J, with 12 bases between. The CDR3 consists of 14 residues. Clones were sequenced by immunoSEQ multiplex PCR, and TCRdb holds only the in-frame ones, with some missing. The table has roughly 100,000 clones, roughly 90% seen once. What was sequenced was peripheral blood. The TCR was taken from a human donor in a cohort sampled during active COVID-19. The chain couples TRBV30 to TRBJ1-4; perhaps TRBD1 as D (5 bases). This chain's CDR3 is CAWSVSGTGEKLFF. The CDR3 nucleotides are TGTGCCTGGAGTGTATCAGGGACTGGTGAAAAACTGTTTTTT.